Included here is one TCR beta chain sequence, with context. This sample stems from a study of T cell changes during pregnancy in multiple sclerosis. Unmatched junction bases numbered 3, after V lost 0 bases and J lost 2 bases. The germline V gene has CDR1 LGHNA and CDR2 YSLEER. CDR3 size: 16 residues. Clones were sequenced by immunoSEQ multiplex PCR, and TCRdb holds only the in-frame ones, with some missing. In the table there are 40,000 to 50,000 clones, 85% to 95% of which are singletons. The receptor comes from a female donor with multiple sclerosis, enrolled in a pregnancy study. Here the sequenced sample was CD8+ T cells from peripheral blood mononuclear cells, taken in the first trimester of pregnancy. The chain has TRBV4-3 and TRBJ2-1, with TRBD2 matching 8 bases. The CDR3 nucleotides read TGCGCCAGCAGCCAAGATAGGACTAGCACCTACAATGAGCAGTTCTTC. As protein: CASSQDRTSTYNEQFF.